This paragraph reports one T cell receptor (beta chain). What it recognizes is unknown. Some clones are missing from TCRdb's copy, which holds only in-frame ones; the method was immunoSEQ multiplex PCR. The table records approximately 92,000 clones, about 95% of them present only once. The sample is drawn from a study of siplizumab effects on memory and regulatory T cells. The study's findings and limits: Alloreactive sequences that could be traced to unstimulated CD4+ memory cells showed a significant reduction under siplizumab. Controls had roughly 28% Treg-derived mappable alloreactive CD4+ clones on average, versus around 62% with siplizumab. Assignment of a naive or memory phenotype failed for roughly 80-96% of the proliferating CD4+ or CD8+ clones. Apparently key alloresponse contributors, naive T cells also seemed more diverse than memory cells.

The CDR3 extends over 17 amino acids. The ends were cut back, 6 bases at V and 4 bases at J, with 22 bases in the middle. The germline V gene has CDR1 MDHEN and CDR2 SYDVKM. The V call is TRBV28, the J call TRBJ1-3; D remains unclear. Sequencing was done on a sample of non-Treg CD4+ T cells sorted from blood. The receptor comes from a human donor in good health. The CDR3 DNA reads as TGTGCCAGCAGCTTTTCCGCTGGGCGGGCGGCAGGAAACACCATATATTTT. Its translation is CASSFSAGRAAGNTIYF. Full variable domain (outside the CDR3, taken from reference TRBV28 and TRBJ1-3): DVKVTQSSRYLVKRTGEKVFLECVQDMDHENMFWYRQDPGLGLRLIYFSYDVKMKEKGDIPEGYSVSREKKERFSLILESASTNQTSMYLCASSFSAGRAAGNTIYFGEGSWLTVV.